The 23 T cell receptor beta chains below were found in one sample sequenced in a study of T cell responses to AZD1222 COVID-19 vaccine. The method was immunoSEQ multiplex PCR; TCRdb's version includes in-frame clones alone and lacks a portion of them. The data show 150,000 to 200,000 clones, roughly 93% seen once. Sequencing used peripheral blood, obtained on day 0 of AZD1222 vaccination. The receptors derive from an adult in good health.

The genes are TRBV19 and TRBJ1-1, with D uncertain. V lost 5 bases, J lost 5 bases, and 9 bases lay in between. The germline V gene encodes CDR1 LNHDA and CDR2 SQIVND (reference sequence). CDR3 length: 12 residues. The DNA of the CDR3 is TGTGCCAGTAGTGTAAAAAAGACTGAAGCTTTCTTT. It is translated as CASSVKKTEAFF.

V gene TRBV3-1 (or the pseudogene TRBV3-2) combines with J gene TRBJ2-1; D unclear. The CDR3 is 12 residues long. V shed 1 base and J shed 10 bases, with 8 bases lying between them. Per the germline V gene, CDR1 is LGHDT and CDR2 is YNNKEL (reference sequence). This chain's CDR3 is CASSQGAGEQFF. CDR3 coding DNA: TGTGCCAGCAGCCAAGGGGCTGGGGAGCAGTTCTTC.

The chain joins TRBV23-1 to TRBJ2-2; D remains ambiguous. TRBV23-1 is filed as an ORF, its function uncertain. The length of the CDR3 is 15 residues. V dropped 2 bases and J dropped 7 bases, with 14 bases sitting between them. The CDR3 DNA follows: TGCGCCAGCAGTCAAGACTCGACGATGGACGGGGAGCTGTTTTTT. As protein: CASSQDSTMDGELFF.

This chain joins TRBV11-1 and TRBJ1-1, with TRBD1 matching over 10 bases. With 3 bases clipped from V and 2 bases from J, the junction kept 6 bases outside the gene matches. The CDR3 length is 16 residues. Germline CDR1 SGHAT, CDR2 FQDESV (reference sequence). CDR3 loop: CASSLSTGGLNTEAFF. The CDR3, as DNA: TGTGCCAGCAGCTTGTCGACAGGGGGCTTAAACACTGAAGCTTTCTTT.

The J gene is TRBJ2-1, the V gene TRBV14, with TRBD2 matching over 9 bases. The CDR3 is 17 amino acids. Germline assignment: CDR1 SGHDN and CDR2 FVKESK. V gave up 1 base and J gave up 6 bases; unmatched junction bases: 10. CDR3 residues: CASSQGLGLASGNEQFF. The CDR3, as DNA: TGTGCCAGCAGCCAAGGCCTCGGACTAGCGTCGGGCAATGAGCAGTTCTTC.

The CDR3 DNA reads TGCAGCGTTGTGGGACAGAAGGTTCCCTACGAGCAGTACTTC. It codes for CSVVGQKVPYEQYF. The chain uses TRBV29-1 and TRBJ2-7; 7 nucleotides align to TRBD1. V was pared by 4 bases and J by 2 bases, with 8 bases of the junction left unmatched. The germline V gene encodes CDR1 SQVTM and CDR2 ANQGSEA. The CDR3 is 14 residues long.

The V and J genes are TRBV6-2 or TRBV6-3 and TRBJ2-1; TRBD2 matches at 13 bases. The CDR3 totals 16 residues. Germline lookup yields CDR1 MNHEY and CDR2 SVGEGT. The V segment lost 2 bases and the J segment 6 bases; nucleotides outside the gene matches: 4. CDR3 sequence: CASSYGLAGVGNEQFF. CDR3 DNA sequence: TGTGCCAGCAGTTACGGACTAGCGGGAGTAGGCAATGAGCAGTTCTTC.

The CDR3 sequence: CASRNTGLAQFF. CDR3 coding DNA: TGTGCCAGCAGGAACACAGGGCTAGCGCAGTTCTTC. This sequence joins TRBV28 and TRBJ2-1; D possibly corresponds to TRBD1 (6 bases). V was shortened by 6 bases and J by 12 bases, with 15 bases between the two germline ends. Germline CDR1 and CDR2: MDHEN and SYDVKM. The CDR3 extends over 12 amino acids.

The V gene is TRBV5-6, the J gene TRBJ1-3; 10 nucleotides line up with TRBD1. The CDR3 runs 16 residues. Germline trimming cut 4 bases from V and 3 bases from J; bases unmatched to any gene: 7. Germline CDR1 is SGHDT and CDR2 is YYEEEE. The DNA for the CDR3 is TGTGCCAGCAGCCAAGGACAGGGGGTTGTTGGAAACACCATATATTTT. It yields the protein CASSQGQGVVGNTIYF. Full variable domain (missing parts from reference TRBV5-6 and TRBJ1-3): DAGVTQSPTHLIKTRGQQVTLRCSPKSGHDTVSWYQQALGQGPQFIFQYYEEEERQRGNFPDRFSGHQFPNYSSELNVNALLLGDSALYLCASSQGQGVVGNTIYFGEGSWLTVV.

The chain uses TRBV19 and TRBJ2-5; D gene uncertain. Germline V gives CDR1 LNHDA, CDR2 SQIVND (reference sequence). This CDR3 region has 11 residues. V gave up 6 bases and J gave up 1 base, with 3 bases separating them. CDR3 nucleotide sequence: TGTGCCAGTAGCAGCCAAGAGACCCAGTACTTC. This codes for CASSSQETQYF.

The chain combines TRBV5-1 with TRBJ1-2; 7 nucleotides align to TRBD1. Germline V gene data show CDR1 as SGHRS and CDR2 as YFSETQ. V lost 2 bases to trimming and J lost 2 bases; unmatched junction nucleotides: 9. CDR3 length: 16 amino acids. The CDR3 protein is CASSFGGQRGNYGYTF. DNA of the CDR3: TGCGCCAGCAGCTTCGGGGGACAGCGAGGAAACTATGGCTACACCTTC. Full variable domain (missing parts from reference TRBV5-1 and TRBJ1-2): KAGVTQTPRYLIKTRGQQVTLSCSPISGHRSVSWYQQTPGQGLQFLFEYFSETQRNKGNFPGRFSGRQFSNSRSEMNVSTLELGDSALYLCASSFGGQRGNYGYTFGSGTRLTVV.

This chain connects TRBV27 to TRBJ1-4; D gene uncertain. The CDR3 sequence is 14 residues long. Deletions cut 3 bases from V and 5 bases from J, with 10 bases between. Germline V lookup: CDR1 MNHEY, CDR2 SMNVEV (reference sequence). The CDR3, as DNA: TGTGCCAGCAGTTTGAGAGGGAGAAATGAAAAACTGTTTTTT. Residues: CASSLRGRNEKLFF.

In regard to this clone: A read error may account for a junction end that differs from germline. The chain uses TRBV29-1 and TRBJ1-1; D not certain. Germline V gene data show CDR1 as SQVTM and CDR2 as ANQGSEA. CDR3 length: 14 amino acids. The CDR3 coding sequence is TGCAGCGTTGAACGGAGGTTGGGGAACGCTGAAGCTTTCTTT. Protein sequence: CSVERRLGNAEAFF. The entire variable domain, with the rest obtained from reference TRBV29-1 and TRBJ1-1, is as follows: SAVISQKPSRDICQRGTSLTIQCQVDSQVTMMFWYRQQPGQSLTLIATANQGSEATYESGFVIDKFPISRPNLTFSTLTVSNMSPEDSSIYLCSVERRLGNAEAFFGQGTRLTVV.

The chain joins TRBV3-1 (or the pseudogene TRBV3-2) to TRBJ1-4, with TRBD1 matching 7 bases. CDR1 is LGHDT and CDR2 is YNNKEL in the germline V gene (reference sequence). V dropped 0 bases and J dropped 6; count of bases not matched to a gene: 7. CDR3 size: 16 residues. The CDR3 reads CASSQELTGPYEKLFF. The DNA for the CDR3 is TGTGCCAGCAGCCAAGAGTTGACAGGGCCTTATGAAAAACTGTTTTTT.

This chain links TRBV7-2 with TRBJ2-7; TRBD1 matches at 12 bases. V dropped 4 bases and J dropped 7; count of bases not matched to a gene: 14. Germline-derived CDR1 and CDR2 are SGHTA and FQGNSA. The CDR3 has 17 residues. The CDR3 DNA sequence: TGTGCCAGCAGCTGGGGAACTCCGGGACAGGGGGCGTTTGAGCAGTACTTC. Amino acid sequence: CASSWGTPGQGAFEQYF. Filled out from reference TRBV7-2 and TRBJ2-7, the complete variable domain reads GAGVSQSPSNKVTEKGKDVELRCDPISGHTALYWYRQSLGQGLEFLIYFQGNSAPDKSGLPSDRFSAERTGGSVSTLTIQRTQQEDSAVYLCASSWGTPGQGAFEQYFGPGTRLTVT.

The CDR3 coding sequence is TGCGCCAGCAGCCAAGGACAGGGGGTGAAAGATACGCAGTATTTT. As protein: CASSQGQGVKDTQYF. This sequence joins TRBV10-1 and TRBJ2-3, with TRBD1 identical over 10 bases. There are 15 residues in the CDR3. J gave up 5 bases and V 6 bases, and 8 bases lay outside the gene matches. Germline values: CDR1 WNHNN, CDR2 SYGVQD (reference sequence).

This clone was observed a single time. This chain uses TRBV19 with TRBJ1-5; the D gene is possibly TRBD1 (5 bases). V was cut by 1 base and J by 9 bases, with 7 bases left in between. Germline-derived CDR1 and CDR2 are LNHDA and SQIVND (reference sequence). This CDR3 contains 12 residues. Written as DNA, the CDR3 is TGTGCCAGTAGTATAGTGGGGCGGCCCCAGCATTTT. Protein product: CASSIVGRPQHF.

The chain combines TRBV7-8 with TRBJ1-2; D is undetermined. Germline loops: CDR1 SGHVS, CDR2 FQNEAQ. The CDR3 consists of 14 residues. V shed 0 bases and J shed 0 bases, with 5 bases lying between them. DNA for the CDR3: TGTGCCAGCAGCTTAGCCCGCGCTAACTATGGCTACACCTTC. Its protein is CASSLARANYGYTF.

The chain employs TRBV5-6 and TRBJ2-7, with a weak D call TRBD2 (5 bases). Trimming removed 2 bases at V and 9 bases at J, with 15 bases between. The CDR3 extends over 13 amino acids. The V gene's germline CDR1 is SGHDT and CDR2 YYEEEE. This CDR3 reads CASSFDSYGVQYF. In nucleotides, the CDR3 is TGTGCCAGCAGCTTCGATAGCTACGGGGTGCAGTACTTC.

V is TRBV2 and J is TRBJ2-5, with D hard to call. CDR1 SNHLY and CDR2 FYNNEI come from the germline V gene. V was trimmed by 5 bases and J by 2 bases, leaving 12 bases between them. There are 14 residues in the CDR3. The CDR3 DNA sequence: TGTGCCAGCAGTCTTACGGGCAAGCAAGAGACCCAGTACTTC. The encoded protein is CASSLTGKQETQYF.

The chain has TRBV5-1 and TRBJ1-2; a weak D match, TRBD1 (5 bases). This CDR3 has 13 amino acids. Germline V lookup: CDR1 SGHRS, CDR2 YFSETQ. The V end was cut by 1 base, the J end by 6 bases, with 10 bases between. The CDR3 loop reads CASSLQGLDGYTF. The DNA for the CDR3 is TGCGCCAGCAGCTTGCAGGGTTTAGATGGCTACACCTTC.

The CDR3 DNA follows: TGTGCCAGCAGGGTAAACAGGGTGGGGAACACTGAAGCTTTCTTT. Translated: CASRVNRVGNTEAFF. V gene TRBV27 combines with J gene TRBJ1-1; a possible D gene is TRBD1 (6 bases). Per the germline V gene, CDR1 is MNHEY and CDR2 is SMNVEV (reference sequence). This CDR3 is 15 amino acids long. Trimming pared 6 bases from V and 1 base from J, leaving 15 bases between.

The CDR3, as DNA: TGTGCCAGCAGGGGGGGGCCCTACAATGAGCAGTTCTTC. Translation: CASRGGPYNEQFF. The chain links TRBV6-5 to TRBJ2-1; TRBD2 might be the D (7 bases). Germline CDR1 is MNHEY and CDR2 is SVGAGI. This CDR3 contains 13 residues. V lost 6 bases and J lost 2, with 8 bases in between.